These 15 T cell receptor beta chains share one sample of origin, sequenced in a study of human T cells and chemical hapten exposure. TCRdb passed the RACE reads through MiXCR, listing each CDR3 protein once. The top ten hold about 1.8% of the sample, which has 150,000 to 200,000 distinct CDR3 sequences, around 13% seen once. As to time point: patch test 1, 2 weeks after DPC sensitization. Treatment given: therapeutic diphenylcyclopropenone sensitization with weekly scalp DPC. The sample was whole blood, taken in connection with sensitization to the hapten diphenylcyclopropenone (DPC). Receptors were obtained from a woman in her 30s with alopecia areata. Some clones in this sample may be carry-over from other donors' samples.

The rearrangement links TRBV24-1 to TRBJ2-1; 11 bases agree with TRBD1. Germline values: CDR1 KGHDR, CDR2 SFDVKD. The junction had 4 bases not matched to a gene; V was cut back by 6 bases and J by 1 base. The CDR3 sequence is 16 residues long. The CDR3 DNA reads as TGTGCCACCAGTAACCGGGACAGGGGGTCCTACAATGAGCAGTTCTTC. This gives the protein CATSNRDRGSYNEQFF.

The CDR3 region is CASSPGLAGGTTGELFF. For the CDR3, the DNA is TGTGCCAGCAGCCCGGGACTAGCGGGGGGTACCACCGGGGAGCTGTTTTTT. The chain carries TRBV7-2 and TRBJ2-2, with TRBD2 matching over 15 bases. Trimming took 5 bases from V and 4 from J; bases not matched to a gene: 5. CDR3 size: 17 residues. Germline CDR1 reads SGHTA; CDR2 reads FQGNSA.

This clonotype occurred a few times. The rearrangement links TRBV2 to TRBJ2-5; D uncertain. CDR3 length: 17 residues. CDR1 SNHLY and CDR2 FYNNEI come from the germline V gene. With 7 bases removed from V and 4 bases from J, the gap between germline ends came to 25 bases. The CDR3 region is CASTTLGSTLEAETQYF. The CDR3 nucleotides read TGTGCCAGCACTACCCTCGGCTCGACCTTAGAGGCAGAGACCCAGTACTTC.

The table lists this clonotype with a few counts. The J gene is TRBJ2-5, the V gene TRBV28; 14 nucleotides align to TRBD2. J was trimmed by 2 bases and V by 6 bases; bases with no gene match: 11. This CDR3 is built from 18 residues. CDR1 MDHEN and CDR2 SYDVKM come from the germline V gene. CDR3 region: CASSPSGLAGVWQETQYF. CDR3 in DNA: TGTGCCAGCAGCCCATCGGGACTAGCGGGGGTCTGGCAAGAGACCCAGTACTTC. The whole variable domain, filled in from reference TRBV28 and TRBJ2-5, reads DVKVTQSSRYLVKRTGEKVFLECVQDMDHENMFWYRQDPGLGLRLIYFSYDVKMKEKGDIPEGYSVSREKKERFSLILESASTNQTSMYLCASSPSGLAGVWQETQYFGPGTRLLVL.

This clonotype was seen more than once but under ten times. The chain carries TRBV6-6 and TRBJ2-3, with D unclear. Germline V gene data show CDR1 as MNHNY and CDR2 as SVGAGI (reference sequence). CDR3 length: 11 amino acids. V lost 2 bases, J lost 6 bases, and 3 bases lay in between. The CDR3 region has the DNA TGTGCCAGCAGTTACGTGGATACGCAGTATTTT. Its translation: CASSYVDTQYF.

The CDR3 DNA reads TGTGCCACGGGGCAGCGGGCTGGGGCCAACGTCCTGACTTTC. Its protein is CATGQRAGANVLTF. The rearrangement uses TRBV6-2 or TRBV6-3 and TRBJ2-6; maybe TRBD2 (6 bases). CDR1 and CDR2 (germline): MNHEY, SVGEGT. Trimming removed 10 bases at V and 2 bases at J, with 12 bases between. The CDR3 extends over 14 amino acids.

The CDR3 reads CASGLGSGLPGEQFF. The CDR3, as DNA: TGTGCTAGTGGTTTGGGGTCGGGTCTCCCCGGTGAGCAGTTCTTC. The V call is TRBV12-5, the J call TRBJ2-1; D uncertain. This CDR3 contains 15 residues. The germline gives CDR1 LGHNT, CDR2 FRNRAP. Trimming took off 1 base at V and 9 bases at J, with 16 bases between the two ends.

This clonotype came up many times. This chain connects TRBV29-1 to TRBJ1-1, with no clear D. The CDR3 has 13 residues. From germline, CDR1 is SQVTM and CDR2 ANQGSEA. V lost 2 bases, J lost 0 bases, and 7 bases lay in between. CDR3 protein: CSVEYLMNTEAFF. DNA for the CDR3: TGCAGCGTTGAATACCTGATGAACACTGAAGCTTTCTTT. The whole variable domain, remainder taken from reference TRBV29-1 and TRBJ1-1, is SAVISQKPSRDICQRGTSLTIQCQVDSQVTMMFWYRQQPGQSLTLIATANQGSEATYESGFVIDKFPISRPNLTFSTLTVSNMSPEDSSIYLCSVEYLMNTEAFFGQGTRLTVV.

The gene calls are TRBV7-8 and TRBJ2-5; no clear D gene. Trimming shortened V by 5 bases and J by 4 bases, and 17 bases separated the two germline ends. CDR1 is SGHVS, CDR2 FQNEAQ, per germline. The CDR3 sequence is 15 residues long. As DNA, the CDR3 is TGTGCCAGCAGCGCACCTCGCTTTAGGAGAGAGACCCAGTACTTC. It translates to CASSAPRFRRETQYF.

CDR3 coding DNA: TGTGCCAGCAGCCAAGCGGACAGGGTGGAACAAGAGACCCAGTACTTC. This gives the protein CASSQADRVEQETQYF. The V call is TRBV4-2, the J call TRBJ2-5; TRBD1 matches 8 bases. Germline loops: CDR1 LGHNA, CDR2 YNFKEQ. This CDR3 spans 16 amino acids. V gave up 1 base and J gave up 2 bases; unmatched junction bases: 6.

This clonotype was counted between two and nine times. CDR3 protein: CASSNSVEQYF. Here the CDR3 DNA reads TGTGCCAGCAGCAACAGTGTCGAGCAGTACTTC. This chain joins TRBV7-2 and TRBJ2-7; no reliable D call. The CDR3 runs 11 residues. Trimming stripped 5 bases from V and 6 bases from J, with 8 bases between. Looked up from germline, CDR1 is SGHTA and CDR2 is FQGNSA.

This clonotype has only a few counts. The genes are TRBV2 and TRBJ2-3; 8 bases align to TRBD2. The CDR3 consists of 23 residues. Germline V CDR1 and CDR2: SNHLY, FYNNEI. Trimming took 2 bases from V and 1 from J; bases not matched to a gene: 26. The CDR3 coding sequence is TGTGCCAGCAGTGAATCCAGGACATCGGTAGCGGGAACAAGAGGTCCTCGCACAGATACGCAGTATTTT. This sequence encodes CASSESRTSVAGTRGPRTDTQYF.

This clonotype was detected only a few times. The chain's CDR3 is CSARGETFTYEQYF. The CDR3 DNA reads as TGCAGTGCTAGAGGGGAAACCTTTACCTACGAGCAGTACTTC. This sequence joins TRBV20-1 and TRBJ2-7; D is undetermined. The V end was cut by 1 base, the J end by 2 bases, with 12 bases between. This CDR3 comprises 14 residues. Germline CDR1 is DFQATT and CDR2 is SNEGSKA (reference sequence).

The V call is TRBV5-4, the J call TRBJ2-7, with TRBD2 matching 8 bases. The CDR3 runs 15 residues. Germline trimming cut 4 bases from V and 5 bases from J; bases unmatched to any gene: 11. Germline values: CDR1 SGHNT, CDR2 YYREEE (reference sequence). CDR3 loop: CASSPKAGDIHEQYF. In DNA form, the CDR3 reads TGTGCCAGCAGCCCAAAAGCGGGAGATATCCACGAGCAGTACTTC. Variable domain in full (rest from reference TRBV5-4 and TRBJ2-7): ETGVTQSPTHLIKTRGQQVTLRCSSQSGHNTVSWYQQALGQGPQFIFQYYREEENGRGNFPPRFSGLQFPNYSSELNVNALELDDSALYLCASSPKAGDIHEQYFGPGTRLTVT.

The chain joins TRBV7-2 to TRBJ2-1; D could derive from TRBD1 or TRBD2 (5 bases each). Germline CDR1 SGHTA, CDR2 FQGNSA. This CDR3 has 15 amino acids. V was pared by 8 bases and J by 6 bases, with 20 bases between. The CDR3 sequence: CASLVRDPVRNEQFF. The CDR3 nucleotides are TGTGCCAGCTTGGTCCGGGACCCGGTCCGCAATGAGCAGTTCTTC.